The 25 T cell receptor beta chains below were found in one sample sequenced in a study of OX40 agonist ivuxolimab in advanced cancers. Measured with immunoSEQ multiplex PCR; TCRdb has only the in-frame clones, and not every one. The data contain under 75,000 clones, around nine tenths of them singletons. The starting material was CD4+ or CD8+ T cells sorted from blood, obtained in a trial of the OX40 agonist ivuxolimab. The receptors shown here come from an adult with an advanced solid tumor such as melanoma, head and neck, liver or kidney cancer.

The V gene is TRBV28, the J gene TRBJ1-2; D is unresolved. Per the germline V gene, CDR1 is MDHEN and CDR2 is SYDVKM. The V gene lost 2 bases and the J gene lost 6 bases, with 1 base spanning the gap. The CDR3 is 10 residues long. The CDR3 DNA sequence: TGTGCCAGCAGTTTAAATGGCTACACCTTC. Its translation is CASSLNGYTF.

The rearrangement joins TRBV19 to TRBJ2-5, with D perhaps being TRBD1 or TRBD2 (5 bases each). The V end lost 10 bases, the J end lost 1 base, and 7 bases lay between the germline ends. This CDR3 is 11 amino acids long. The germline V gene has CDR1 LNHDA and CDR2 SQIVND (reference sequence). The CDR3 loop is CATGTQETQYF. CDR3 DNA sequence: TGTGCCACAGGGACCCAAGAGACCCAGTACTTC.

This rearrangement joins TRBV28 to TRBJ2-2, with TRBD2 identical over 7 bases. This CDR3 has 14 amino acids. V gave up 5 bases and J gave up 4 bases; unmatched junction bases: 4. From germline, CDR1 is MDHEN and CDR2 SYDVKM. The chain's CDR3 is CASSRTRITGELFF. The CDR3 coding sequence is TGTGCCAGCAGTCGGACTAGAATCACCGGGGAGCTGTTTTTT. The full variable domain, its missing parts supplied by reference TRBV28 and TRBJ2-2, is DVKVTQSSRYLVKRTGEKVFLECVQDMDHENMFWYRQDPGLGLRLIYFSYDVKMKEKGDIPEGYSVSREKKERFSLILESASTNQTSMYLCASSRTRITGELFFGEGSRLTVL.

The chain has TRBV7-9 and TRBJ1-4; no definite D call. Germline V gives CDR1 SEHNR, CDR2 FQNEAQ (reference sequence). This CDR3 contains 13 residues. Trimming removed 8 bases at V and 8 bases at J, with 15 bases between. The CDR3 loop reads CASSRGLREKLFF. The DNA of the CDR3 is TGTGCCAGCTCTCGGGGTCTTCGGGAAAAACTGTTTTTT.

The genes are TRBV4-2 and TRBJ2-1; TRBD1 is a possible D gene (6 bases). The germline V gene has CDR1 LGHNA and CDR2 YNFKEQ. V was shortened by 1 base and J by 7 bases, with 14 bases between the two germline ends. This CDR3 is 15 amino acids long. The CDR3 region has the DNA TGTGCCAGCAGCCAAGTAGTAGGGGGAAGAAATGAGCAGTTCTTC. Its protein product is CASSQVVGGRNEQFF.

This clone came up a few times. The chain links TRBV6-6 to TRBJ1-4; 7 bases line up with TRBD1. Germline trimming cut 11 bases from V and 8 bases from J; bases unmatched to any gene: 11. CDR1 is MNHNY and CDR2 is SVGAGI in the germline V gene (reference sequence). This CDR3 has 13 residues. The CDR3, as DNA: TGTGCCTGCGCCGACAGGGCCTTGGAAAAACTGTTTTTT. Its protein is CACADRALEKLFF.

The chain has TRBV6-5 and TRBJ2-3; TRBD1 or TRBD2 may be the D gene (7 bases each). The CDR3 is 15 residues long. Between the trimmed V and J ends, which lost 5 bases and 2 bases, there was a span of 14 bases. CDR1 MNHEY and CDR2 SVGAGI come from the germline V gene. The CDR3 coding sequence is TGTGCCAGCAGTCAGGGGGGGGCCCCCACAGATACGCAGTATTTT. This sequence encodes CASSQGGAPTDTQYF.

This chain uses TRBV27 with TRBJ2-5; tentative D call: TRBD1 (5 bases). The assigned J gene may be wrong: the sequence end matches TRBJ2-7 better. This CDR3 spans 14 amino acids. CDR1 is MNHEY and CDR2 is SMNVEV in the germline V gene (reference sequence). This CDR3 reads CASSLTTASYEQYF. CDR3 DNA: TGTGCCAGCAGTTTAACGACAGCCTCCTACGAGCAGTACTTC.

The chain uses TRBV7-4 and TRBJ2-7; 10 nucleotides line up with TRBD1. Germline CDR1 SGHVT, CDR2 SQSDAQ. The CDR3 covers 16 residues. V gave up 0 bases and J gave up 3 bases; unmatched junction bases: 5. The DNA of the CDR3 is TGTGCCAGCAGCTTAGCTGGCGGGACAGGGGACTACGAGCAGTACTTC. Its protein is CASSLAGGTGDYEQYF.

The V gene is TRBV6-5, the J gene TRBJ1-6; D call uncertain. This CDR3 is built from 13 residues. V gave up 7 bases and J gave up 8 bases, with 12 bases separating them. Germline V gives CDR1 MNHEY, CDR2 SVGAGI. The DNA of the CDR3 is TGTGCCAGCAAGAGGGCCGTTTATTCACCCCTCCACTTT. Amino acid sequence: CASKRAVYSPLHF.

The chain uses TRBV6-1 and TRBJ2-3; D is uncertain. The CDR3 sequence is 14 residues long. Germline-derived CDR1 and CDR2 are MNHNS and SASEGT. V was shortened by 0 bases and J by 1 base, with 5 bases between the two germline ends. The CDR3 region is CASSEAIRTDTQYF. The DNA for the CDR3 is TGTGCCAGCAGTGAAGCAATCCGCACAGATACGCAGTATTTT.

The J gene is TRBJ2-1, the V gene TRBV5-1, with D possibly being TRBD2 (6 bases). From germline, CDR1 is SGHRS and CDR2 YFSETQ. Trimming cost V 0 bases and J 7 bases, with 8 bases left between them. The length of the CDR3 is 13 residues. The CDR3 sequence is CASSLDSGNEQFF. For the CDR3, the DNA is TGCGCCAGCAGCTTGGACAGCGGGAATGAGCAGTTCTTC. Complete variable domain (other parts from reference TRBV5-1 and TRBJ2-1): KAGVTQTPRYLIKTRGQQVTLSCSPISGHRSVSWYQQTPGQGLQFLFEYFSETQRNKGNFPGRFSGRQFSNSRSEMNVSTLELGDSALYLCASSLDSGNEQFFGPGTRLTVL.

The chain recombines TRBV18 with TRBJ1-5, with 8 bases that match TRBD1. J was trimmed by 5 bases and V by 3 bases; bases with no gene match: 0. The germline gives CDR1 KGHSH, CDR2 LQKENI. The CDR3 is 13 amino acids. In DNA form, the CDR3 reads TGTGCCAGCTCACCGGACAGGGATCAGCCCCAGCATTTT. Its protein is CASSPDRDQPQHF.

This chain uses TRBV11-3 with TRBJ2-2, with D possibly TRBD1 on 6 matching bases. Germline V CDR1 and CDR2: SGHNT, YENEEA. The length of the CDR3 is 15 residues. V lost 5 bases to trimming and J lost 7 bases, with 17 bases between them. CDR3 sequence reads: CASSHQGMGSGELFF. For the CDR3, the DNA is TGTGCCAGCAGCCACCAGGGGATGGGGAGCGGGGAGCTGTTTTTT.

This rearrangement joins TRBV7-8 to TRBJ1-2; perhaps TRBD1 as D (6 bases). There are 14 residues in the CDR3. The V gene's germline CDR1 is SGHVS and CDR2 FQNEAQ. Trimming shortened V by 6 bases and J by 7 bases, and 18 bases separated the two germline ends. CDR3 DNA: TGTGCCAGCAGGAGGGGGAGGGGGAATGGTGGCTACACCTTC. Translation gives CASRRGRGNGGYTF.

This chain links TRBV5-4 with TRBJ2-7, with TRBD2 as a possible D gene (5 bases). The V gene's germline CDR1 is SGHNT and CDR2 YYREEE (reference sequence). The V end lost 4 bases, the J end lost 3 bases, and 11 bases lay between the germline ends. The CDR3 is 13 amino acids. The CDR3 DNA reads as TGTGCCAGCAGCCCAGCGGCGGGCTACGAGCAGTACTTC. Protein: CASSPAAGYEQYF.

This chain connects TRBV11-2 to TRBJ2-1, with 9 bases lining up with TRBD1. The CDR3 loop spans 16 amino acids. J was trimmed by 8 bases and V by 2 bases; bases with no gene match: 10. In germline, CDR1 is SGHAT, CDR2 FQNNGV. The CDR3 sequence: CASSLLQGARSDEQFF. The CDR3 DNA reads as TGTGCCAGCAGCTTATTACAGGGGGCAAGGAGCGATGAGCAGTTCTTC.

The chain has TRBV19 and TRBJ2-1; possible D gene TRBD2, 6 bases. Germline V gives CDR1 LNHDA, CDR2 SQIVND (reference sequence). Trimming took off 5 bases at V and 1 base at J, with 12 bases between the two ends. The CDR3 runs 15 residues. CDR3 nucleotide sequence: TGTGCCAGTAGTGTTGGAGGGCTTTCCTACAATGAGCAGTTCTTC. This translates into CASSVGGLSYNEQFF.

The chain uses TRBV7-6 and TRBJ2-5; a weak D match, TRBD1 (6 bases). This CDR3 contains 14 residues. The V end was cut by 3 bases, the J end by 3 bases, with 11 bases between. Looked up from germline, CDR1 is SGHVS and CDR2 is FNYEAQ. The CDR3: CASSFRPGEETQYF. CDR3 coding DNA: TGTGCCAGCAGCTTCCGCCCAGGGGAAGAGACCCAGTACTTC.

The chain combines TRBV6-5 with TRBJ1-5; D might be TRBD1 (5 bases). Germline V gene lookup returns CDR1 MNHEY and CDR2 SVGAGI. The CDR3 is made up of 13 amino acids. The germline V and J ends were trimmed by 8 bases and 7 bases, with 15 bases remaining between them. The CDR3 DNA is TGTGCCAGCTCCCGGGGGGACCGGCAGCCCCAGCATTTT. Its translation: CASSRGDRQPQHF.

The chain uses TRBV27 and TRBJ1-1; maybe TRBD1 (6 bases). The CDR3 is 14 amino acids. V lost 6 bases and J 4 bases, leaving 15 bases between the germline ends. In germline, CDR1 is MNHEY, CDR2 SMNVEV (reference sequence). CDR3 in amino acids: CASSQQGRFTEAFF. The CDR3 DNA reads TGTGCCAGCAGCCAACAGGGTCGGTTCACTGAAGCTTTCTTT.

The J gene is TRBJ1-5, the V gene TRBV28; D not certain. This CDR3 has 14 amino acids. V was trimmed by 5 bases and J by 1 base, leaving 9 bases between them. Germline lookup yields CDR1 MDHEN and CDR2 SYDVKM. The CDR3 sequence is CASSELLSNQPQHF. CDR3 in DNA: TGTGCCAGCAGTGAACTGCTGAGCAATCAGCCCCAGCATTTT.

Only one count was recorded for this clone. The chain joins TRBV2 to TRBJ1-4; D may be TRBD1 (5 bases). The germline V gene has CDR1 SNHLY and CDR2 FYNNEI. This CDR3 is built from 15 residues. The V end lost 1 base, the J end lost 8 bases, and 14 bases lay between the germline ends. The CDR3 is CASSEDRSPGEKLFF. The CDR3 nucleotides read TGTGCCAGCAGTGAAGACAGGTCGCCGGGGGAAAAACTGTTTTTT.

This chain uses TRBV16 with TRBJ1-1; no reliable D call. The V end was cut by 2 bases, the J end by 1 base, with 5 bases between. The CDR3 is made up of 13 amino acids. Per germline, CDR1 KGHSY and CDR2 FQNENV. This CDR3 is CASSQVPNTEAFF. The CDR3 DNA is TGTGCCAGCAGCCAAGTTCCGAACACTGAAGCTTTCTTT. The whole variable domain, filled in from reference TRBV16 and TRBJ1-1, reads GEEVAQTPKHLVRGEGQKAKLYCAPIKGHSYVFWYQQVLKNEFKFLISFQNENVFDETGMPKERFSAKCLPNSPCSLEIQATKLEDSAVYFCASSQVPNTEAFFGQGTRLTVV.

The CDR3 sequence: CASSYGGGRYGYTF. The CDR3 region has the DNA TGTGCCAGCAGTTACGGCGGAGGGCGCTATGGCTACACCTTC. The V call is TRBV6-6, the J call TRBJ1-2; D is undetermined. This CDR3 comprises 14 residues. Per germline, CDR1 MNHNY and CDR2 SVGAGI (reference sequence). V was clipped by 2 bases and J by 4 bases, with 11 bases between them.